This record concerns one T cell receptor (beta chain) sequence. Its antigen is not yet known. Base qualities are not recorded, but no much larger clone differs from it by a single base. This sample was included in a study of beta chain features in type 1 diabetes (dated by TCRdb to 2016 to 2019). Study-level background: No differences in mean age, gender distribution, total cell number or subset yield were found between patients and healthy donors. A total of roughly 100 million sorted cells were examined across all samples, and RNA yield correlated strongly with the number of cells per subset. In the study, TCRB repertoires of sorted circulating CD4+ T cell subsets from recently diagnosed type 1 diabetes patients were compared with those of matched healthy donors. Regulatory and stem cell-like memory subsets were isolated from only 8 patients and 8 healthy donors, whereas naive and central memory subsets came from all 30 or so donors.

The entire amount of isolated RNA was reverse transcribed using the High Capacity cDNA Reverse Transcription Kit, so the sequenced TCRB transcripts were expressed ones. Deep immunoSEQ sequencing was performed on naive, central memory and regulatory T cell samples, with an average of approximately 3.9 million total reads per sample. Sorted cells were lysed in RLT buffer, and RNA was extracted using DNase-treated RNeasy Micro or Mini kits according to cell number. To prevent cross-contamination, each cell subset was processed individually, whereas patient and healthy donor samples were processed jointly. The immunoSEQ multiplex PCR was used to amplify TCRB sequences from cDNA, generating 87-bp fragments that spanned the CDR3 region. Sequencing of the amplicons was done on the Illumina HiSeq platform. As for how the authors treated the data: PCR bias was corrected computationally using synthetic template baselines, and reads within Hamming distance 2 were collapsed, with unmergeable singletons discarded. Reads were aligned against IMGT so that V, D and J genes, CDR3 length and insertions or deletions at six rearrangement sites could be assigned. Clonotype counts were normalized to sorted cell number within each subset before computing true diversity and Gini coefficients with the tcR R package. The overlap coefficient, calculated on TCRB nucleotide sequences, was used to measure repertoire sharing. What TCRdb holds here is the immuneACCESS table cut down to in-frame rearrangements. Part of the clones is not present; checked against another copy, under half of the missing clones reflect an unresolved V gene, and the others are unexplained. Clone size and the V and J calls come from that table; the DNA yielded D and trimming. The sample yields 250,000 to 300,000 clones; 8% were counted once. The ten biggest clones cover roughly 0.94% of the sample.

From each donor, a single peripheral blood sample of around 0.12 L on average was drawn into heparinised tubes. Using a panel that included CD45RO, CCR7, CD25, CD127, CD95 and CD27, naive, central memory, regulatory and stem cell-like memory CD4+ T cells were sorted on a BD FACSAria II. All sorted populations exceeded 95% purity. PBMCs were isolated immediately by Lymphoprep density gradient centrifugation and stained directly without culture. To minimize batch effects, samples were stained and sorted in pairs, one healthy donor with one patient per experiment. Overall results and qualifications from the work: PCR might favor shorter templates, but patient and control samples were amplified and corrected together, so any skew would affect both groups equally. The naive, central memory and regulatory TCRB repertoires appeared to resemble one another more closely among patients than among healthy donors. In all four CD4+ subsets, TCRB CDR3 length was moderately but significantly shorter in type 1 diabetes patients. Only small numbers of individuals were included in the HLA sub-analyses, which left unresolved whether HLA type had any influence on TCRB rearrangement. Because cDNA was sequenced instead of genomic DNA, activated cells with high expression could be over-represented, although the groups did not differ in activation or CD3 levels. Fewer insertions and more nucleotide deletions at VDJ recombination sites were observed in patients with type 1 diabetes, implying thymic rearrangement abnormalities.

CDR1 and CDR2 were assigned from the germline V gene as MGHRA and YSYEKL. Cut back by 4 bases and 0 bases, the V and J ends lie 15 bases apart. Spanning cysteine to phenylalanine, the CDR3 consists of 17 amino acids. The retained sequence is limited to the CDR3, 51 bases, with the frame set at the first base. This clonotype was sampled from a woman under 30 in good health. Sequenced: central memory CD4+ T cells from blood. The rearrangement combines TRBV4-1 with TRBJ2-2; the D gene lacks a confident call. The CDR3 protein sequence reads: CASSLGRARSNTGELFF. The DNA is as follows: TGCGCCAGCAGCCTAGGAAGAGCGCGGTCGAACACCGGGGAGCTGTTTTTT.